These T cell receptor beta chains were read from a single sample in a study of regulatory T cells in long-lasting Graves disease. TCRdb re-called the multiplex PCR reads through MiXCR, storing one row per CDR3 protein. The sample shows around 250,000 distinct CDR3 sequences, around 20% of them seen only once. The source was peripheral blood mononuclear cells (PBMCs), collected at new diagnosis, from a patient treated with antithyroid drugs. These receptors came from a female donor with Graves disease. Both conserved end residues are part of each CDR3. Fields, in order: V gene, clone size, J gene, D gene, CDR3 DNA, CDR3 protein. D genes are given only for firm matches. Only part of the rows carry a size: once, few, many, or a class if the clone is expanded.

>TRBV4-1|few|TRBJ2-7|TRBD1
TGCGCCAGCAGCCAAGAGACAGGGGGCCGGGAGCAGTACTTC
CASSQETGGREQYF
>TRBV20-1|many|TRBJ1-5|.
TGCAGTGCTAGTTTCGGACAGCCAAATCAGCCCCAGCATTTT
CSASFGQPNQPQHF
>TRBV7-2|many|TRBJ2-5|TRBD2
TGTGCCAGCAGCCCCATTCTGGGCGATAGCGGGGGTGAAGAGACCCAGTACTTC
CASSPILGDSGGEETQYF
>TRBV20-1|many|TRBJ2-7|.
TGCAGTGCCCATCGGACTAGTGGCAGGGGGGAGCAGTACTTC
CSAHRTSGRGEQYF
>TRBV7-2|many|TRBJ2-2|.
TGTGCCAGCAGCCGACTTGGTACCGGGGAGCTGTTTTTT
CASSRLGTGELFF
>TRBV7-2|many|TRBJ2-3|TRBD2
TGTGCCAGCAGCTCAACCGTGCAGCGGGGGAGGGTGACAGATACGCAGTATTTT
CASSSTVQRGRVTDTQYF
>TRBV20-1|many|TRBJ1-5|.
TGCAGTGCTAGCCGGGGGATTGCGGGGTTCAATCAGCCCCAGCATTTT
CSASRGIAGFNQPQHF
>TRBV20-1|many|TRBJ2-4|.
TGCAGTGCTAGAGTTGGAGGGGGTCAGTACTTC
CSARVGGGQYF
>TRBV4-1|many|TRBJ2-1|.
TGCGCCAGCGGTTCGGTCCGACAAGTTTACAATGAGCAGTTCTTC
CASGSVRQVYNEQFF
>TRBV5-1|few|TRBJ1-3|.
TGCGCCAGCAGCCGGGGGACGGCGACTCTCTCTGGAAACACCATATATTTT
CASSRGTATLSGNTIYF
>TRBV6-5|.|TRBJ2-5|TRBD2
TGTGCCAGCAGTTACTCGGGACTAGCGGGGGAGACCCAGTACTTC
CASSYSGLAGETQYF
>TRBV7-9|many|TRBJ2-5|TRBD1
TGTGCCAGCAGCTTAGCGCCCGGGACAGGGGCAGAGACCCAGTACTTC
CASSLAPGTGAETQYF
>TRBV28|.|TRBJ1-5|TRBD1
TGTGCCAGCATACCAACGGACAGGGAAGCTCAGCCCCAGCATTTT
CASIPTDREAQPQHF
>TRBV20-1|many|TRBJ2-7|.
TGCAGTGCCAGTCGGGCGGGGGAGCAGTACTTC
CSASRAGEQYF
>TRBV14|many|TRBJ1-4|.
TGTGCCAGCTCTGACGGGATCGAAAAACTGTTTTTT
CASSDGIEKLFF
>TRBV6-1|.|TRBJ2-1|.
TGTGCCAGCAGGCCGGACAGCTACAATGAGCAGTTCTTC
CASRPDSYNEQFF
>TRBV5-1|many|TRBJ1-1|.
TGTGCCAGCAGCTTAAAAGCAGAAGGGACTGAAGCTTTCTTT
CASSLKAEGTEAFF
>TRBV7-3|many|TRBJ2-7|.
TGTGCCAGCAGCTTAAAAGGGGGACACTACGAGCAGTACTTC
CASSLKGGHYEQYF
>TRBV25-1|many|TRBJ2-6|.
TGTGCCAGCAGTGGGGGTCGGGTCTTAGCTGGGGCCAACGTCCTGACTTTC
CASSGGRVLAGANVLTF
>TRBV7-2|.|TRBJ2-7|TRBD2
TGTGCCAGCAGCCTAGCGGGGGGGCAGTCCTACGAGCAGTACTTC
CASSLAGGQSYEQYF
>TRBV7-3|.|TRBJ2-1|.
TGTGCCAGCAGCGCCACACAGGGAGATGAGCAGTTCTTC
CASSATQGDEQFF
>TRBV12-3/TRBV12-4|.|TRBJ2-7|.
TGTGCCAGCAGTTTTGGTACAACCTACGAGCAGTACTTC
CASSFGTTYEQYF
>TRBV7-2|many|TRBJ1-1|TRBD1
TGTGCCAGCAGCTTTTATGACAGGGGACCTGAAGCTTTCTTT
CASSFYDRGPEAFF
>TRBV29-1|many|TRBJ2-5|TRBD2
TGCAGCGTCGAAGGACTAGCGGGAGGGGCCCAGGAGACCCAGTACTTC
CSVEGLAGGAQETQYF
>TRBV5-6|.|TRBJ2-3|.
TGTGCCAGCAGCTTGGGACGGGGGGCCTACACAGATACGCAGTATTTT
CASSLGRGAYTDTQYF
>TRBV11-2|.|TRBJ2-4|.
TGTGCCAGCAGCTTAGTGGCGGGATTGAACATTCAGTACTTC
CASSLVAGLNIQYF
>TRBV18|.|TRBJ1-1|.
TGTGCCAGCTCACCACCCGGGACACAACACACTGAAGCTTTCTTT
CASSPPGTQHTEAFF
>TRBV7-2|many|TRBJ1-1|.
TGTGCCAGCAGCTTATTGGAGATCTACACTGAAGCTTTCTTT
CASSLLEIYTEAFF
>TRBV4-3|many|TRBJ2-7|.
TGCGCCAGCAGCCAAGATCGAGGAAGGGTGCTAGACGAGCAGTACTTC
CASSQDRGRVLDEQYF
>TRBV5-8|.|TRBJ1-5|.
TGTGCCAGCAGCGTAGGGAGCCAGCCCCAGCATTTT
CASSVGSQPQHF
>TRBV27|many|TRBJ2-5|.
TGTGCCAGCAGACGGGAGTTAGCGTCTGAGACCCAGTACTTC
CASRRELASETQYF
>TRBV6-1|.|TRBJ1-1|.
TGTGCCAGCAATGAGCCGGTGAACACTGAAGCTTTCTTT
CASNEPVNTEAFF
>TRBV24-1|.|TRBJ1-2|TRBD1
TGTGCCACCAGCCAGACAGGGGACAACTATGGCTACACCTTC
CATSQTGDNYGYTF
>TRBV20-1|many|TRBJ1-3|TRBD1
TGCAGTGCTAGAGATCCAAGGGGGAACAGGGGATTATCTGGAAACACCATATATTTT
CSARDPRGNRGLSGNTIYF
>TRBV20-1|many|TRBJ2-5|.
TGCAGTGCTCCTCCCCCCCCAGTCGAGACCCAGTACTTC
CSAPPPPVETQYF
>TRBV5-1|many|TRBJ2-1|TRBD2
TGCGCCAGCAGCTCCGGGACTAGCGGCTTCGGGGAGCAGTTCTTC
CASSSGTSGFGEQFF
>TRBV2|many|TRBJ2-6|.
TGTGCCAGCAGTGAAGCTCTATTGACATCTGGGGCCAACGTCCTGACTTTC
CASSEALLTSGANVLTF
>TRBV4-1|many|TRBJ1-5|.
TGCGCCAGCAGCCATCCCCTACGGGGGCGGCCCCAGCATTTT
CASSHPLRGRPQHF
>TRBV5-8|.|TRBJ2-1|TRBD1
TGTGCCAGCAGCTTCCGGACAGGGGGCGACTACAATGAGCAGTTCTTC
CASSFRTGGDYNEQFF
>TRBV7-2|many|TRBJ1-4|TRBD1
TGTGCCAGCAGCTCGCGACAGGGGACTAATGAAAAACTGTTTTTT
CASSSRQGTNEKLFF
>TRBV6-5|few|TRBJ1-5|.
TGTGCCAGCAGTTACTCGATCGGGGGTCAGCCCCAGCATTTT
CASSYSIGGQPQHF
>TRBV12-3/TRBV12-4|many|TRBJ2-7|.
TGTGCCAGCAGTTCCTCTCTCCTCAGGGGCCACGAGCAGTACTTC
CASSSSLLRGHEQYF
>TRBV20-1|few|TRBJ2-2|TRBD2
TGCAGTGCTAAGGGCGGGGGGGCGAACACCGGGGAGCTGTTTTTT
CSAKGGGANTGELFF
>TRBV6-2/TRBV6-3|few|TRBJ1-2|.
TGTGCCAGCAGTTATTCCGGGGCCTCGGACTATGGCTACACCTTC
CASSYSGASDYGYTF
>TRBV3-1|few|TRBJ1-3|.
TGTGCCAGCAGCCAAGGGTCAATAAACACCATATATTTT
CASSQGSINTIYF
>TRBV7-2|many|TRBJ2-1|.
TGTGCCAGCAGCTTAGGGTCAGTCAATAATGAGCAGTTCTTC
CASSLGSVNNEQFF
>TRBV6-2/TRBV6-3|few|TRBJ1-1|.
TGTGCCACCTGGGACGGTGAAGCTTTCTTT
CATWDGEAFF
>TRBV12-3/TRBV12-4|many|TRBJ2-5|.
TGTGCCAGCAGTTCGCAGGGGCAGGGTGCGACCCAGTACTTC
CASSSQGQGATQYF
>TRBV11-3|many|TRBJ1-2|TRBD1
TGTGCCAGCAGCTTGGTGGGACAGCCGACACCTGGCTACACCTTC
CASSLVGQPTPGYTF
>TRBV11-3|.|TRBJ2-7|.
TGTGCCAGCAGCGTAGATAGCGAGGGACTCTCCTACGAGCAGTACTTC
CASSVDSEGLSYEQYF
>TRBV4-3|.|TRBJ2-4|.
TGCGCCAGCAGCCAAGATCCGAGCGTAAGCATTCAGTACTTC
CASSQDPSVSIQYF
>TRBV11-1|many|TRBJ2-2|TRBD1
TGTGCCAGCAGCCTACCCACAGGGGACACCGGGGAGCTGTTTTTT
CASSLPTGDTGELFF
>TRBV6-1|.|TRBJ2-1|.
TGTGCCAGCAGCCAGACTAGTTTTGAGCAGTTCTTC
CASSQTSFEQFF
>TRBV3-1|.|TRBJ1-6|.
TGTGCCAGCAGCCAAGGGGGGACTTCCAATAATTCACCCCTCCACTTT
CASSQGGTSNNSPLHF
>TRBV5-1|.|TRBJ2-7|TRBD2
TGCGCCAGCAGCTTGGCCGGAGGACTAGTAGTCTACGAGCAGTACTTC
CASSLAGGLVVYEQYF
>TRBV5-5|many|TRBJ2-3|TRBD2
TGCGCCAGCAGCTGGCGGGGGGACCACACAGATACGCAGTATTTT
CASSWRGDHTDTQYF
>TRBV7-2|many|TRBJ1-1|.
TGTGCCAGCAGCAAGCCGGGGGCCTACACTGAAGCTTTCTTT
CASSKPGAYTEAFF
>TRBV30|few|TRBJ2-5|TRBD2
TGTGCCTGGAGACTAGCGGGAGGGGGAGGTGGGACCCAGTACTTC
CAWRLAGGGGGTQYF
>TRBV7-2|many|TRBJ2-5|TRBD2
TGTGCCAGCAGCCGAATGGGGACTACGCAAGAGACCCAGTACTTC
CASSRMGTTQETQYF